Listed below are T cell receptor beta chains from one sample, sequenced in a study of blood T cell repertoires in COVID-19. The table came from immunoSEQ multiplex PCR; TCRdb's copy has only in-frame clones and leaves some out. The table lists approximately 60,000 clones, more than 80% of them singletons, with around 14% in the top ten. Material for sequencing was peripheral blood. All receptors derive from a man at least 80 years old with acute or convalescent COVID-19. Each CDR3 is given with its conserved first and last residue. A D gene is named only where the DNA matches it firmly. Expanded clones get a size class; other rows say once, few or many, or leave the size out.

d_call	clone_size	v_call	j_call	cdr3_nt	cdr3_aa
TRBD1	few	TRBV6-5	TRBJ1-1	TGTGCCAGCAGGGACAGGGGGAACACTGAAGCTTTCTTT	CASRDRGNTEAFF
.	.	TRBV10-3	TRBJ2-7	TGTGCCATCGGGGGGAATCCGATCCAAAGCTCCTACGAGCAGTACTTC	CAIGGNPIQSSYEQYF
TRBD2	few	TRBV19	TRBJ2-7	TGTGCCAGTAGTATTGCACTAGCGGGGGCCTACGAGCAGTACTTC	CASSIALAGAYEQYF
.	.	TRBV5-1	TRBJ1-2	TGCGCCAGCAGCCCCGGTGGGGCGGAAACTAACTATGGCTACACCTTC	CASSPGGAETNYGYTF
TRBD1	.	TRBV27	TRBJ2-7	TGTGCCAGCAGCCGGGACAGGGGGGTCTACGAGCAGTACTTC	CASSRDRGVYEQYF
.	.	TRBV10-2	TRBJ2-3	TGCGCCAGCAGTGCCAGCGCTAGCACAGATACGCAGTATTTT	CASSASASTDTQYF
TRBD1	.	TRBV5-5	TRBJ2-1	TGTGCCAGCAGCATCCCCCCGGGGACAGATAATGAGCAGTTCTTC	CASSIPPGTDNEQFF
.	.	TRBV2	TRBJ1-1	TGTGCCAGCAGTGATGGTCAGGTCAAGGCTGAAGCTTTCTTT	CASSDGQVKAEAFF
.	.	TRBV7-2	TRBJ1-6	TGTGCCAGCAGCTTACCGAGAGGTACCTCCTATAATTCACCCCTCCACTTT	CASSLPRGTSYNSPLHF
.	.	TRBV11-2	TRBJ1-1	TGTGCCAGCAGCTTAGTCCGGGGTGGCACTGAAGCTTTCTTT	CASSLVRGGTEAFF
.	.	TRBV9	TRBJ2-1	TGTGCCAGCAGCGTAGAGGAAGGACAGTCCTACAATGAGCAGTTCTTC	CASSVEEGQSYNEQFF
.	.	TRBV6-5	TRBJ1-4	TGTGCCAGCAGTTACCAGGGAAGTACTAATGAAAAACTGTTTTTT	CASSYQGSTNEKLFF
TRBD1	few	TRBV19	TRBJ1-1	TGTGCCAGTAGATTTACAGGGGGCGGCGGAGCTTTCTTT	CASRFTGGGGAFF
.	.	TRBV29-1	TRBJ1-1	TGCAGCGTCCATGGACAGTCGAACACTGAAGCTTTCTTT	CSVHGQSNTEAFF
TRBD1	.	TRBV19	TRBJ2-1	TGTGCCAGTAGTATTGGGACAGTGGGGAATGAGCAGTTCTTC	CASSIGTVGNEQFF
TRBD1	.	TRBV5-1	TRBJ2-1	TGCGCCAGCAGCTTGGAACCACAGGGACAGGGCTCAATCTACAATGAGCAGTTCTTC	CASSLEPQGQGSIYNEQFF
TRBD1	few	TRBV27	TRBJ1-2	TGTGCCAGCAGTTTAGGGGGAGCAGGGGGCGTCTATGGCTACACCTTC	CASSLGGAGGVYGYTF
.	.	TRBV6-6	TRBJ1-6	TGTGCCAGCAGTTACACCGGAGTATTAAATTCACCCCTCCACTTT	CASSYTGVLNSPLHF
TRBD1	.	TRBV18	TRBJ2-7	TGTGCCAGCTCAACGACGGGACAGTCTTCCTACGAGCAGTACTTC	CASSTTGQSSYEQYF
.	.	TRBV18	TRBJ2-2	TGTGCCAGCTCACCACCGGTGGGGCTGGGAACCGGGGAGCTGTTTTTT	CASSPPVGLGTGELFF
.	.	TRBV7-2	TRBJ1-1	TGTGCCAGCAGCGCTGCGGTGTATGCTTTCTTT	CASSAAVYAFF
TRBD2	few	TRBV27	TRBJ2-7	TGTGCCAGCAGTCCCCGGGGGGGGCCTAACGACTACGAGCAGTACTTC	CASSPRGGPNDYEQYF
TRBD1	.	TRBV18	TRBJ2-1	TGTGCCAGCTCACCCCGGGACAGAAACAACAATGAGCAGTTCTTC	CASSPRDRNNNEQFF
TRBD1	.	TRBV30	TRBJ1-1	TGTGCCTGGTCAGACAGGGGGCTAAGTGAAGCTTTCTTT	CAWSDRGLSEAFF
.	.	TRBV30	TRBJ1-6	TGTGCCTGGAGTGTACTCCCCGGGGGTTCACCCCTCCACTTT	CAWSVLPGGSPLHF
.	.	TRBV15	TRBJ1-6	TGTGCCACCAGCATGGGCAGGGCTGATAATTCACCCCTCCACTTT	CATSMGRADNSPLHF
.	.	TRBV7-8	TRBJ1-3	TGTGCCAGCAGCTTAGAGGGGGGGGTGATAGGAAACACCATATATTTT	CASSLEGGVIGNTIYF
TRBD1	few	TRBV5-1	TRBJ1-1	TGCGCCAGCAGCCTGTTCAGGGGGCTCACTGAAGCTTTCTTT	CASSLFRGLTEAFF
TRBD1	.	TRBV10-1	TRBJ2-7	TGCGCCAGCAGTGAGTGTTATGTTTGGGGGACAGGGCATATGAATTACGAGCAGTACTTC	CASSECYVWGTGHMNYEQYF
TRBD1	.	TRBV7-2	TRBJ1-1	TGTGCCAGCAGCTGGGGACAGTCTCGGGGCACTGAAGCTTTCTTT	CASSWGQSRGTEAFF
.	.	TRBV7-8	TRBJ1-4	TGTGCCAGCAGCTTAGGACAGTATAATGAAAAACTGTTTTTT	CASSLGQYNEKLFF
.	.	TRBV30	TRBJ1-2	TGTGCCTGGAGTCCAGGACAGTCTTACTATGGCTACACCTTC	CAWSPGQSYYGYTF
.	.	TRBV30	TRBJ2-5	TGTGCCTGGAGGCCAACGGGTGGTAAGAAGACCCAGTACTTC	CAWRPTGGKKTQYF
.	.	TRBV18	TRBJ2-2	TGTGCCAGCTCACCAGGGCAGGGTGCCACCGGGGAGCTGTTTTTT	CASSPGQGATGELFF
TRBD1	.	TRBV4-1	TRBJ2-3	TGCGCCTCAAAGAGGGACAGCAGCACAGATACGCAGTATTTT	CASKRDSSTDTQYF
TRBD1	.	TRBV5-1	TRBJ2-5	TGCGCCAGCAGCTTGACAGGGGGAGACTCCCAAGAGACCCAGTACTTC	CASSLTGGDSQETQYF
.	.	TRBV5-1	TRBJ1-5	TGCGCCAGCAGCTTGGGCAGTCCTTGGCCCCAGCATTTT	CASSLGSPWPQHF
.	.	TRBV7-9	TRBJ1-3	TGTGCCAGCAGCCACGAGGGCCAGTCGGGAAACACCATATATTTT	CASSHEGQSGNTIYF
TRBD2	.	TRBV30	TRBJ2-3	TGTGCCTGGAGCCGTTGGACTAGCGGGGCGGGAGGTAGCACAGATACGCAGTATTTT	CAWSRWTSGAGGSTDTQYF
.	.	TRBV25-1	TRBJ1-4	TGTGCCAGCAGTGAGCCAGGGAATGAAAAACTGTTTTTT	CASSEPGNEKLFF
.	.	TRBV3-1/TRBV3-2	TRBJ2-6	TGTGCCAGCGGCTTGGACAGAGCTGGGGCCAACGTCCTGACTTTC	CASGLDRAGANVLTF
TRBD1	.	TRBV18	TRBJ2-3	TGTGCCAGCTCACAGGGGGCCGGCACAGATACGCAGTATTTT	CASSQGAGTDTQYF
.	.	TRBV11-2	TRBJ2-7	TGTGCCAGCAGCAGACACCGGGACAACCTCTCCAACGAGCAGTACTTC	CASSRHRDNLSNEQYF
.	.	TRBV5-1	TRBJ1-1	TGCGCCAGCAGCCCACGTGTAGGGACAAGAGGGAACACTGAAGCTTTCTTT	CASSPRVGTRGNTEAFF
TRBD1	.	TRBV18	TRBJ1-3	TGTGCCAGCTCACCACCGGGCCTTGGGACAGCACCCCGCTCCCTCTCTGGAAACACCATATATTTT	CASSPPGLGTAPRSLSGNTIYF
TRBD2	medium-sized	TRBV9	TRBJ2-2	TGTGCCAGCAGCGTAGGAGAGGTTAGCGGGGGCCCCGGTGAGCTGTTTTTT	CASSVGEVSGGPGELFF
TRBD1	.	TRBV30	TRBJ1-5	TGTGCCGTAACAGGGGGCGCAGGGCAGCCCCAGCATTTT	CAVTGGAGQPQHF
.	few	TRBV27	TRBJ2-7	TGTGCCAGCTCTCCTGCAGGGCCCTACGAGCAGTACTTC	CASSPAGPYEQYF
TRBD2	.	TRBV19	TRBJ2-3	TGTGCCAGTAGTATACTACCGGGAGGTACAGATACGCAGTATTTT	CASSILPGGTDTQYF
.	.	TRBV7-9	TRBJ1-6	TGTGCCAGCAGCTTAAGAGCGGACAGAGATTCACCCCTCCACTTT	CASSLRADRDSPLHF
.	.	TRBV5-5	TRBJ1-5	TGTGCCAGCAGCCATACAGGAGGGACCAATCAGCCCCAGCATTTT	CASSHTGGTNQPQHF
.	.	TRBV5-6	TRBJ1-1	TGTGCCAGCAGAAATGGCTTGATTGCGGACACTGAAGCTTTCTTT	CASRNGLIADTEAFF
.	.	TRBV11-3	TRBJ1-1	TGTGCCAGCAGCTTAAGACAGCTAAACACTGAAGCTTTCTTT	CASSLRQLNTEAFF
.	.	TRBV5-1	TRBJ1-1	TGCGCCAGCAGCTTGGATTCCCAAGGGGGCACTGAAGCTTTCTTT	CASSLDSQGGTEAFF
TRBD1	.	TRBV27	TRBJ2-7	TGTGCCAGCAGTGTACAGGGGGGCGAGCAGTACTTC	CASSVQGGEQYF
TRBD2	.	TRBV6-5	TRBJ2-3	TGTGCCAGCAGTCCGCGGGGGGGCCCCACAGATACGCAGTATTTT	CASSPRGGPTDTQYF
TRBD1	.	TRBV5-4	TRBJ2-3	TGTGCCAGCAGCTTGGCGGGACAGGGACCAGATACGCAGTATTTT	CASSLAGQGPDTQYF
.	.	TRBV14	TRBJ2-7	TGTGCCAGCAGCTCCTATTACGAGCAGTACTTC	CASSSYYEQYF
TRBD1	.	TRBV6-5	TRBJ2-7	TGTGCCAGCAGTCCCCCCGGGACAGGGGCCGAGCAGTACTTC	CASSPPGTGAEQYF
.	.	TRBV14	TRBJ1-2	TGTGCCAGCAGCCAGGGCAACTATGGCTACACCTTC	CASSQGNYGYTF